The 3 T cell receptor beta chains below were found in one sample sequenced in a study of spatial heterogeneity in lung cancer. One entry per CDR3 protein results from TCRdb running MiXCR on the 5' RACE reads. The sample shows about 92,000 distinct CDR3 sequences, approximately 12% of them seen only once. The time point is: sample taken at primary tumor resection. The sequenced material consisted of unsorted whole RNA from tumor, nontumor lung or frozen PBMC. The material was PBMCs, obtained at surgery. These receptors were taken from a male donor with early-stage non-small cell lung cancer.

This clonotype was seen many times. V usage is TRBV5-5 and J usage is TRBJ2-3; a weak D match, TRBD2 (6 bases). CDR3 length: 14 residues. Between the trimmed V and J ends, which lost 5 bases and 0 bases, there was a span of 10 bases. Germline V gene sequence: CDR1 SGHKS, CDR2 YYEKEE (reference sequence). The CDR3 is CASSSGTSTDTQYF. The CDR3 DNA reads TGTGCCAGCAGTTCCGGGACTAGCACAGATACGCAGTATTTT.

The chain recombines TRBV25-1 with TRBJ2-7, with 10 bases fitting TRBD1. J lost 2 bases, V lost 6 bases, and 7 bases had no gene match. This CDR3 is built from 15 residues. In germline, CDR1 is MGHDK, CDR2 SYGVNS. The DNA for the CDR3 is TGTGCCAGCAGCCGCGACAGGGGGCGTGCCTACGAGCAGTACTTC. Encoded protein: CASSRDRGRAYEQYF.

The CDR3 here is CAYHQGSSYEQYF. The CDR3 DNA is TGTGCCTATCATCAGGGTAGTTCCTACGAGCAGTACTTC. V is TRBV30 and J is TRBJ2-7, with D possibly being TRBD1 (5 bases). The CDR3 loop spans 13 amino acids. V shed 7 bases and J shed 1 base, with 14 bases lying between them. Germline loops: CDR1 GTSNPN, CDR2 SVGIG (reference sequence). The whole variable domain, filled in from reference TRBV30 and TRBJ2-7, reads SQTIHQWPATLVQPVGSPLSLECTVEGTSNPNLYWYRQAAGRGLQLLFYSVGIGQISSEVPQNLSASRPQDRQFILSSKKLLLSDSGFYLCAYHQGSSYEQYFGPGTRLTVT.